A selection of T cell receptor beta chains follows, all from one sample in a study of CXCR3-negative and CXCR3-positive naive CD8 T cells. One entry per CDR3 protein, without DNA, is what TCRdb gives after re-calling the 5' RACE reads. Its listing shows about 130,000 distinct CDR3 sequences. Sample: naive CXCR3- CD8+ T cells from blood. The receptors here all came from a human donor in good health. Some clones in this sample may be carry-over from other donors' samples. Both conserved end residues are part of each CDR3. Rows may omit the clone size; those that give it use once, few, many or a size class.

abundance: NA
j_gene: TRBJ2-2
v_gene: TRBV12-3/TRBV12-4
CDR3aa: CASRRLTGERDGTGELFF

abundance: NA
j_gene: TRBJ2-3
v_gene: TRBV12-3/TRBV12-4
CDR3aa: CASFLTLGRETDTQYF

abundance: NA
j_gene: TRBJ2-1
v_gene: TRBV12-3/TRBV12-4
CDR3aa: CASRHSASGYNEQFF

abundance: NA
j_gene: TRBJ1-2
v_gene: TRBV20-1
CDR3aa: CSARDWGREYYGYTF

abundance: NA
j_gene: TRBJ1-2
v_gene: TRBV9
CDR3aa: CASRPFTGHLGYTF

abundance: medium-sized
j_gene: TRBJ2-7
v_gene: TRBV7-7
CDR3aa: CASSLSSGSGDEQYF

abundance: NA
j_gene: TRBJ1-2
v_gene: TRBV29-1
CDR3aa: CSVEEAQGNYGYTF

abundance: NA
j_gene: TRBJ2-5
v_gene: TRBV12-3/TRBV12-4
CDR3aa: CASSLRLAGGSGETQYF

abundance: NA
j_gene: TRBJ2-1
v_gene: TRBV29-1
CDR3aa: CSSGAGEVTYNEQFF

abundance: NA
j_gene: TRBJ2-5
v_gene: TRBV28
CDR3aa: CASQNTQDHEYF

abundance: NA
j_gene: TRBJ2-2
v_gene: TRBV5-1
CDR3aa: CASKPGQGPTGELFF

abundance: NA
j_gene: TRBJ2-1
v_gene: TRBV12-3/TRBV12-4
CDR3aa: CASRPEFGPSHEQFF

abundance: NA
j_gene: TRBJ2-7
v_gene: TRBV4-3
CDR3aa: CASSQDQYGYEQYF

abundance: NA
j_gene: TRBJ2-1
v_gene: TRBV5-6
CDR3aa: CASSLLTRLVLGEQFF

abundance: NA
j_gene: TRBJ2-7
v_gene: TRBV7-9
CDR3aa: CASSSGAGARFGGEQYF

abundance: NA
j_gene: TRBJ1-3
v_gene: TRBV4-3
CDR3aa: CASSQDSSSGNTIYF

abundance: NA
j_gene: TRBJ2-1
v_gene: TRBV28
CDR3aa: CASSLRAHIPYNEQFF

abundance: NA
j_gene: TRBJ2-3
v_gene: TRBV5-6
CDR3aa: CASSFRLAGGLINTDTQYF

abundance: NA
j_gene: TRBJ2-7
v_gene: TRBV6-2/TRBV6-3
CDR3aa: CASSYQPSLGSYEQYF

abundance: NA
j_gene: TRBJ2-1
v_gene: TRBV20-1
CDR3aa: CSARPDYTSYNEQFF

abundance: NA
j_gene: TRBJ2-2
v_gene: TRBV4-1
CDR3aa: CASSQGQTNTGELFF

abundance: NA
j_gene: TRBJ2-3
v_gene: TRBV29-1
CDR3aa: CSVEPANTDTQYF

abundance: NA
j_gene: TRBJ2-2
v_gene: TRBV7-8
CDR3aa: CASSYPPGELFF

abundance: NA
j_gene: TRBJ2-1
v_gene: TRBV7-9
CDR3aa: CASSLTAGGPYNEQFF

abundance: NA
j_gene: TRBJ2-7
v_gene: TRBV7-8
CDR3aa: CASSPSGPSYEQYF

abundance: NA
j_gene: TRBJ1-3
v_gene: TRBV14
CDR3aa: CASSQYRTVSGNTIYF

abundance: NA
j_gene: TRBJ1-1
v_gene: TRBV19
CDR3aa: CASSIGTGITEAFF

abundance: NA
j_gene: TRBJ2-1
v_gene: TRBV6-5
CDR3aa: CASSRDFNEQFF

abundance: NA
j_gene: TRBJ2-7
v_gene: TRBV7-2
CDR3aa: CASKGLSSYEQYF

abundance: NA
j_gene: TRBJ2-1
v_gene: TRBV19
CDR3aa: CASSIEWGLQFF

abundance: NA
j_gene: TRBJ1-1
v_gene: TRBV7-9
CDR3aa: CASTLRIRTGTENTEAFF

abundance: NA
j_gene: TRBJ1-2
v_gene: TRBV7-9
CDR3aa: CASSQPGTSIFGYTF

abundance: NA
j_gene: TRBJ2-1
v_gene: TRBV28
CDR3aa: CASSLWSGVNNEQFF

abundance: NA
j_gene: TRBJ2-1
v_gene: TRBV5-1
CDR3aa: CASSPPTAEKPKNEQFF

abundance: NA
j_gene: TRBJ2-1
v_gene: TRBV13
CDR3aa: CASSWGTNAPYNEQFF

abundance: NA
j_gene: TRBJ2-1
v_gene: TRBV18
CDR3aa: CASSPLEGWDNEQFF

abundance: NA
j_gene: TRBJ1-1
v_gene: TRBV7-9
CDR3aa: CASSFPFQGNTEAFF

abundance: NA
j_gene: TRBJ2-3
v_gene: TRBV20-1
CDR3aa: CSAIGLQLTDTQYF

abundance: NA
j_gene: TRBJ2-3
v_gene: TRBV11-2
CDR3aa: CAGSSRDTSTDTQYF

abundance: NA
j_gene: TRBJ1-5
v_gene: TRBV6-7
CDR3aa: CASSYAGCNQPQHF

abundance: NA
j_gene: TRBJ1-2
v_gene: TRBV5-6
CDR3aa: CASSLEAGYGYTF

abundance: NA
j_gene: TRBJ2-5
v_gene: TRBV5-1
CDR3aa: CASSFWQAKETQYF

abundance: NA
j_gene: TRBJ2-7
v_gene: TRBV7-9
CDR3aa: CASSSARLAGFYEQYF

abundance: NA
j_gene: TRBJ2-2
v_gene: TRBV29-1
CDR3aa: CSVGLAGGLTGELFF

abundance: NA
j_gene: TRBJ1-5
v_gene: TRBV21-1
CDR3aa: CASSKALSDRGRNSNQPQHF

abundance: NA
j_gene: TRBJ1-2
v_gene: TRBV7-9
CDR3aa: CASSPPLGHYDTF

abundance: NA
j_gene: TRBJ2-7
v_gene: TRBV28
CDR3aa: CASIGTSGSGSYEQYF

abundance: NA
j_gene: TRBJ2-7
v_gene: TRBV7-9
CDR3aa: CASSLESQGSYEQYF

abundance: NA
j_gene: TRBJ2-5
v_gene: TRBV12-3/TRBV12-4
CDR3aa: CASRSLRDSQETQYF

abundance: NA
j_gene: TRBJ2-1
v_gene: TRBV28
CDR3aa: CASSFGAASNEQFF

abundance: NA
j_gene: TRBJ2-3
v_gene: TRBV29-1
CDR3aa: CSGNLLLSQDTQYF

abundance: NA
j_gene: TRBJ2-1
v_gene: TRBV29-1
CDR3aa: CSVEGGDLNNEQFF

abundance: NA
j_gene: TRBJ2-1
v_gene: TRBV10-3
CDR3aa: CAMGQAALGNYNEQFF

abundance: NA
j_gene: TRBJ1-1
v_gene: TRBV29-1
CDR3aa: CSVGPGGTSTEAFF